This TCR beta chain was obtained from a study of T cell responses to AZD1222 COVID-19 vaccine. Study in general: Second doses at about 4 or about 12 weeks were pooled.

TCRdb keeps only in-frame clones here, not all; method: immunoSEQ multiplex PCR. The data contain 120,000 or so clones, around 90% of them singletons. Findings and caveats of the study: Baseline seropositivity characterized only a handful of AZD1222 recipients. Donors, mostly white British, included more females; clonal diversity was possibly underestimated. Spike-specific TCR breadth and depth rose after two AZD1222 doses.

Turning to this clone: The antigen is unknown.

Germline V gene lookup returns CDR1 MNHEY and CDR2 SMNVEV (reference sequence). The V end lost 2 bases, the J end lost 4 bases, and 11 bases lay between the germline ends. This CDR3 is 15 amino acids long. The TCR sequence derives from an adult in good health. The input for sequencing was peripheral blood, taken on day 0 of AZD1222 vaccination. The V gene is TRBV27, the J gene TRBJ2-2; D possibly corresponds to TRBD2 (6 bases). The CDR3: CASSLQLAGTGELFF. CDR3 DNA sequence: TGTGCCAGCAGTTTACAACTAGCTGGCACCGGGGAGCTGTTTTTT.